The sequence of this T cell receptor (beta chain) was determined in a study of immune evolution from preneoplasia to lung adenocarcinoma (dated by TCRdb to the early 2020s). For the study in its entirety: The study combined immune gene expression, TCR sequencing and multiplex immunofluorescence to profile immune contexture across lung adenocarcinoma precursors and invasive adenocarcinoma. According to the study, around 99 samples were used for TCR sequencing. A total of roughly 46 patients contributed TCR sequencing data. Resected precursor lesions (AAH, AIS, MIA) and invasive adenocarcinomas were compared with paired morphologically normal lung tissue. POLYSOLVER was used to infer Class I HLA alleles from exome data, and LOHHLA was used to detect allele-specific HLA loss. The sample size was set by how many specimens were available, not by a prior power calculation. The immune data were integrated with whole exome sequencing and methylation data from the same cohort of nodules. In total, the cohort included roughly 49 patients with pulmonary nodules, all of whom underwent surgical resection.

The immunoSEQ hsTCRbeta Kit was used to sequence TCR beta CDR3 regions from DNA. As for the authors' bioinformatics: The ImmunoSEQ Analyzer was used to analyse the TCR sequencing data. T cell clonality was defined as 1 minus Pielou's evenness computed on productive rearrangements. The inverse Simpson index, applied to productive templates, was used to measure T cell diversity. T cell density was TCR beta template counts normalized to usable DNA, estimated by amplifying and sequencing housekeeping genes. Two-sided Kruskal-Wallis tests were used to compare TCR metrics between histologic stages. TCRdb re-hosts the immuneACCESS table, in-frame sequences only. Its copies lack some clones; in the studies checked, an unresolved V gene accounts for under half of them, and the cause for the rest is not known. Clonal size and the V and J genes are those of that table, whereas D and trimming came from the DNA. A total of fewer than 9,000 clones appear in this sample, over 75% of them only once. Approximately 8% of the sample is in the top ten clones.

Patients underwent resection in Japan or China between the mid-2010s and the late 2010s. Two lung cancer pathologists independently confirmed the histologic diagnosis of each case on H&E slides. DNA was isolated from FFPE tissue using the AllPrep DNA/RNA FFPE Kit. The study at large found these results: Normal lung showed the highest clonality, whereas later-stage lesions appeared to have higher T cell density and diversity but lower clonality. The findings reflected association rather than direct causation, and larger cohorts with long-term follow-up and longitudinal biopsies were considered necessary. Top T cell clone frequencies were highest in normal lung and appeared to decrease progressively from AAH through AIS, MIA and invasive adenocarcinoma. Because all patients came from Japan and China, whether the findings apply to Western populations was uncertain.

Taken from the germline V gene, the CDR1 and CDR2 loops are ENHRY and SYGVKD. Trimming costs V 6 bases and J 4 bases, and their ends lie 13 bases apart. The CDR3 sequence holds 14 residues, the cysteine and phenylalanine included. Only the CDR3 DNA is retained, 42 bases long and in frame from the first base. To note about this clone: There is no known antigen for this receptor. Base-call qualities are not available, and no considerably larger clone is one nucleotide away.

The sample consisted of FFPE adjacent normal lung tissue. This TCR was sampled from an older person with lung adenocarcinoma. The chain uses TRBV10-3 and TRBJ2-1; possibly the D gene is TRBD2, per 6 matching bases. The CDR3 protein is CAIREGGIYNEQFF. The DNA sequence reads TGTGCCATCAGGGAGGGCGGTATATACAATGAGCAGTTCTTC.